The entry below gives a single T cell receptor beta chain sequence along with its context. Its antigen is currently not known. Base qualities are not at hand, and no much larger clone is one base apart. Trimming removed 2 bases from V and 2 bases from J, leaving 19 bases between the germline ends. The germline V gene encodes CDR1 MDHEN and CDR2 SYDVKM. The CDR3 covers 18 residues, taking in both the cysteine and the phenylalanine. Just CDR3 DNA is preserved here, 54 bases in frame from base 1. The record originates from a study of cytomegalovirus exposure and HLA in healthy donors (dated by TCRdb to the late 2010s). About the investigation overall: A later analysis indicated that the 120 or so validation repertoires were generated on the platform also employed for the roughly 650 repertoires of the first cohort. The aim of the study was to test whether cataloging public T cell receptors could identify signatures of past pathogen exposure. Besides the first cohort of 500 to 700 subjects, a separate validation cohort made up of 90 to 150 different subjects was used. The study combined high-throughput TCR immunosequencing, statistical association of individual TCRs with disease status, and machine learning to predict cytomegalovirus infection status. Findings and caveats that apply to the study as a whole: In the study, around 150 TCR beta chains were listed as associated with cytomegalovirus. It was suggested by the authors that the approach could potentially be generalized to other disease states and immunological phenotypes. The classifier was reported to diagnose cytomegalovirus status with high specificity and sensitivity in both the original cohort and the validation cohort. A later analysis lacked HLA typing for the validation cohort, so it scored co-occurrence in that cohort across all 110 or so repertoires. A later analysis found that TCRs clustered in the first cohort also tended to co-occur in the 120 validation repertoires, with 94% of cluster scores above 0. Most TCR sequences were seen in very few donors, while some public TCRs were found in many individuals. In vitro tests confirmed that a few of the cytomegalovirus-associated TCR beta chains recognize cytomegalovirus antigens.

Donors formed part of the validation cohort, which comprised about 130 subjects and was distinct from the first cohort of fewer than 750 subjects. Library creation used the immunoSEQ multiplex PCR assay. The study's own analysis went as follows. A statistical classification framework was built to diagnose cytomegalovirus status from the catalog of TCR beta chain sequences. TCRdb holds this immuneACCESS table with in-frame rearrangements only. Some clones are missing; in checked studies, unresolved V genes explain under half, and the rest has no known cause. Clone size and the V and J calls come from that table; the DNA yielded D and trimming. Present in this sample are around 150,000 clones, around 90% of which were seen just once. The ten most abundant clones make up over 6.5% of the sample.

This TCR was recovered from a woman under 30 in good health and CMV-seropositive. Sequencing was carried out using PBMCs. The chain links TRBV28 with TRBJ1-5, with TRBD1 as a weak D call on 5 bases. Read as DNA, the sequence is TGTGCCAGCAGTTTACTGCGGGGGTTTATGAGAGGCAATCAGCCCCAGCATTTT. Its amino acids are CASSLLRGFMRGNQPQHF.